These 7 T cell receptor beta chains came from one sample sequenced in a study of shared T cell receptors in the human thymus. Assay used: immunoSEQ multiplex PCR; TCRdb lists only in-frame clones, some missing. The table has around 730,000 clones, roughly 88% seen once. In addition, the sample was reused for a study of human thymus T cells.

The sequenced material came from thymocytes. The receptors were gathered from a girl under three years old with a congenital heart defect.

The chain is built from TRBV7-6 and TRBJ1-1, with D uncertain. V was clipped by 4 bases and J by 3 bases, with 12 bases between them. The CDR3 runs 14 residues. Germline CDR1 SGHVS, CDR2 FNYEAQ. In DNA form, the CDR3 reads TGTGCCAGCAGCTCGCGGGAGGGCCACACTGAAGCTTTCTTT. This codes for CASSSREGHTEAFF.

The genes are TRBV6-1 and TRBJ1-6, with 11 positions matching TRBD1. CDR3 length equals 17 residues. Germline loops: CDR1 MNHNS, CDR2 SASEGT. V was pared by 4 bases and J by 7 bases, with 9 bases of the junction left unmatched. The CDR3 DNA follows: TGTGCCAGCAGTGGGACAGGGGGCGGGGTTGGCAATTCACCCCTCCACTTT. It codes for CASSGTGGGVGNSPLHF.

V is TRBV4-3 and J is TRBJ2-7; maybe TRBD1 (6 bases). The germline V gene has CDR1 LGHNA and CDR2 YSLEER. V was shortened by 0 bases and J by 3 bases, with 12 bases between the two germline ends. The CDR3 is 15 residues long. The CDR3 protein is CASSQDMWTVYEQYF. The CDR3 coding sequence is TGCGCCAGCAGCCAAGATATGTGGACAGTCTACGAGCAGTACTTC.

The CDR3 reads CASVKGAGGNYGYTF. The DNA for the CDR3 is TGTGCCAGCGTAAAGGGGGCGGGGGGGAACTATGGCTACACCTTC. The genes are TRBV7-9 and TRBJ1-2, with 7 bases that match TRBD1. The CDR3 totals 15 residues. The germline V gene encodes CDR1 SEHNR and CDR2 FQNEAQ (reference sequence). V shed 8 bases and J 2 bases; nucleotides not matched to a gene: 11.

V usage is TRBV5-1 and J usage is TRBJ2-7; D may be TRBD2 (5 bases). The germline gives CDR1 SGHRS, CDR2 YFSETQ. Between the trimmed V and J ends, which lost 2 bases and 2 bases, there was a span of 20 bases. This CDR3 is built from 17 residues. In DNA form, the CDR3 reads TGCGCCAGCAGCTTCACCACTTCGGCGGAGGATCCCTACGAGCAGTACTTC. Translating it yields CASSFTTSAEDPYEQYF.

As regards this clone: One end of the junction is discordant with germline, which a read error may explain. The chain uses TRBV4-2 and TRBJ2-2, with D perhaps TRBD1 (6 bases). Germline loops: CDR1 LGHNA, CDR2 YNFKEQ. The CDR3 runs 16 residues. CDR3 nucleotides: TGTGCCAGCACCCAAGTGTCGGACAGAGTTACCGGGGAGCTGTTTTTT. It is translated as CASTQVSDRVTGELFF.

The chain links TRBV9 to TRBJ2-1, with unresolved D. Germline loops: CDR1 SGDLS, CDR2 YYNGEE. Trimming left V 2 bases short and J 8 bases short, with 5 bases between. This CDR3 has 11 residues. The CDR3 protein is CASSVSDEQFF. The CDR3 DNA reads TGTGCCAGCAGCGTTTCTGATGAGCAGTTCTTC.